The clone carrying this T cell receptor beta chain was seen more than once but under ten times. Its antigen is still unknown. Both 60 Vbeta primers and 13 Jbeta primers went into the PCR. Assay: immunoSEQ multiplex PCR; the TCRdb copy retains only in-frame clones and omits some. The sample contains 130,000 to 150,000 clones, over 60% of which appear only once. The CDR3 contains 13 residues. Deletions cut 5 bases from V and 6 bases from J, with 10 bases between. Germline assignment: CDR1 SGHVS and CDR2 FNYEAQ. The sample belongs to a study of cytomegalovirus exposure and HLA in healthy donors. Study-wide points: Immune exposure information comprised only CMV serostatus.

The receptor comes from a man aged 40-49 years in good health and CMV-seropositive. The chain links TRBV7-6 to TRBJ2-2; no clear D gene. The sequencing sample was made of PBMCs. CDR3 amino acids: CASSPRASGELFF. CDR3 DNA sequence: TGTGCCAGCAGCCCCCGAGCTTCCGGGGAGCTGTTTTTT.